The T cell receptor (beta chain) described here comes from a study of T cell responses to AZD1222 COVID-19 vaccine. General study results and limits: Spike was spanned by vaccine-associated CD4 TCRs, with dominance at 160-218 and 743-854. Reportedly, nearly half of unique spike TCRs recognized epitopes outside B.1.351/B.1.1.7 mutations.

The germline V gene encodes CDR1 MNHEY and CDR2 SVGAGI. Trimming took off 7 bases at V and 6 bases at J, with 9 bases between the two ends. CDR3 size: 12 residues. Analyses pooled second doses at about 4 or about 12 weeks. Sequencing was performed with immunoSEQ multiplex PCR; in TCRdb, only in-frame clones are kept and a portion is missing. The sample lists 150,000 to 200,000 clones; 92% were seen once. As for this clone: The antigen is unknown.

The material sequenced was peripheral blood, taken 28 days after the second AZD1222 dose. This sequence originates from an adult who received the AZD1222 COVID-19 vaccine. The V call is TRBV6-5, the J call TRBJ2-2, with D perhaps matching TRBD1 (5 bases). CDR3: CASTGWPGELFF. CDR3 bases: TGTGCCAGCACAGGGTGGCCCGGGGAGCTGTTTTTT.